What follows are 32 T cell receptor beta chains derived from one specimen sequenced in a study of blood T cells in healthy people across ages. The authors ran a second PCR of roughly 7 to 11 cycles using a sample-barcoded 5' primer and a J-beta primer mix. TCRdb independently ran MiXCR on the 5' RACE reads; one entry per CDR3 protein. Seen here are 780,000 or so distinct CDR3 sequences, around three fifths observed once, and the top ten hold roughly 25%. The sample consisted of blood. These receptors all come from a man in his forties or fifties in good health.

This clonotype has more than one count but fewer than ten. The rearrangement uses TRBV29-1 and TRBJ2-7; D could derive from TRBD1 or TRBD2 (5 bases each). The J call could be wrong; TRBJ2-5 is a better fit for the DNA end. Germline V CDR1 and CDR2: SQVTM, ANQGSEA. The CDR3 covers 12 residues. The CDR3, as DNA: TGCAGCGTTGGGGGGTTGAGGCAGACCCAGTACTTC. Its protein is CSVGGLRQTQYF.

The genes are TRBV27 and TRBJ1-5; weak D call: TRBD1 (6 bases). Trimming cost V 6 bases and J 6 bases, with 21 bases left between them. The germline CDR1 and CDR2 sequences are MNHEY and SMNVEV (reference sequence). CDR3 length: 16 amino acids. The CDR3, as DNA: TGTGCCAGCAGATTTTTGGGACCAGGGGCCGGTCAGCCCCAGCATTTT. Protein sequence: CASRFLGPGAGQPQHF.

This chain's CDR3 is CASSYPRGPKYF. The CDR3 DNA sequence: TGTGCCAGCAGTTACCCCCGGGGTCCTAAGTACTTC. The J gene is TRBJ2-4, the V gene TRBV6-5, with D possibly TRBD2 on 5 matching bases. Deletions cut 2 bases from V and 14 bases from J, with 13 bases between. CDR1 and CDR2 from the germline V gene are MNHEY and SVGAGI. CDR3 size: 12 residues.

The CDR3 DNA follows: TGCAGTGCTACGGGAGGGGCTAGCGGGGAACAGTACTTC. Protein sequence: CSATGGASGEQYF. This rearrangement joins TRBV20-1 to TRBJ2-7; 9 bases agree with TRBD2. The germline V gene has CDR1 DFQATT and CDR2 SNEGSKA (reference sequence). V dropped 4 bases and J dropped 10; count of bases not matched to a gene: 11. This CDR3 is built from 13 residues.

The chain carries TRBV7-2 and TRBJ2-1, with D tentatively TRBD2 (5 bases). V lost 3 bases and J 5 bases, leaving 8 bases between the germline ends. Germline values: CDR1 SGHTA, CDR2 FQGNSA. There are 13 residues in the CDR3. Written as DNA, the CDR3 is TGTGCCAGCAGCTTCGGGATTAACAATGAGCAGTTCTTC. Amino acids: CASSFGINNEQFF.

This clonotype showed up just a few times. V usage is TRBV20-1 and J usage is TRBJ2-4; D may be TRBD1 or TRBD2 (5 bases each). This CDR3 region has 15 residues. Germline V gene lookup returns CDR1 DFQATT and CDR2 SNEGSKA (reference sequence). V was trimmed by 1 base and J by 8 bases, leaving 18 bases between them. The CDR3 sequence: CSARAGTASWDIQYF. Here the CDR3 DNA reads TGCAGTGCTAGAGCCGGGACGGCGAGTTGGGACATTCAGTACTTC.

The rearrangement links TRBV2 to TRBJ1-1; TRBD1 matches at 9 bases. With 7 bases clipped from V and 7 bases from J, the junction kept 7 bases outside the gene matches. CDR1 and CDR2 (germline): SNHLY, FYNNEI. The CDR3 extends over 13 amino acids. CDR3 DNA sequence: TGTGCCAGCATTCCAGACAGGGGGGATGAAGCTTTCTTT. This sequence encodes CASIPDRGDEAFF.

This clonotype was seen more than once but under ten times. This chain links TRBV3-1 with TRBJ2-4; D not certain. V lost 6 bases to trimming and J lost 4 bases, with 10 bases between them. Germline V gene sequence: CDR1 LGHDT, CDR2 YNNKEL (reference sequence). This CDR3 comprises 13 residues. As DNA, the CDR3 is TGTGCCAGCAGTACCCTCTCAAAAAACATTCAGTACTTC. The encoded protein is CASSTLSKNIQYF.

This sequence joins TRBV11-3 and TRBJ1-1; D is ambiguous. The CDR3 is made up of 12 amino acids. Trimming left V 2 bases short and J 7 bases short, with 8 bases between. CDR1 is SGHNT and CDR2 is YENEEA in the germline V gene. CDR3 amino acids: CASSLWADEAFF. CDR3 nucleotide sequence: TGTGCCAGCAGCTTATGGGCCGATGAAGCTTTCTTT.

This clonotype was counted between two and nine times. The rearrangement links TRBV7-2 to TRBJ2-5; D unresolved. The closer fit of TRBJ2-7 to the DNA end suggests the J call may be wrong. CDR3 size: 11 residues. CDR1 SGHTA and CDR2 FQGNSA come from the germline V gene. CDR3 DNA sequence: TGTGCCAGCAGCCCAGCCGGCGAGCAGTACTTC. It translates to CASSPAGEQYF.

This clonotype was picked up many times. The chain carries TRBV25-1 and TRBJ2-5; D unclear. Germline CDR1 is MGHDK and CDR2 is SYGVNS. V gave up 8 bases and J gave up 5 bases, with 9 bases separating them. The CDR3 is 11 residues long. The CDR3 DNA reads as TGTGCCAGCGGTGGGATTGAGACCCAGTACTTC. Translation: CASGGIETQYF. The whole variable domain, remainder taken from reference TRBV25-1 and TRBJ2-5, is EADIYQTPRYLVIGTGKKITLECSQTMGHDKMYWYQQDPGMELHLIHYSYGVNSTEKGDLSSESTVSRIRTEHFPLTLESARPSHTSQYLCASGGIETQYFGPGTRLLVL.

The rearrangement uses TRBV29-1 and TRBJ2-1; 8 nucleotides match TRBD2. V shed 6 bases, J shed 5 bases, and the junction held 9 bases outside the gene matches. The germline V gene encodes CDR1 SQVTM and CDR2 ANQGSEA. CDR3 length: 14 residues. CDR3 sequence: CSVPGLAVHNEQFF. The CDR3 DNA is TGCAGCGTACCTGGACTAGCAGTCCACAATGAGCAGTTCTTC.

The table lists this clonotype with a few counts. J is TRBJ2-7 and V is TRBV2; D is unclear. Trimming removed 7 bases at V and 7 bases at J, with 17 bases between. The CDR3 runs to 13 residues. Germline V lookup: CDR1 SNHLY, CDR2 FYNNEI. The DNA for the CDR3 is TGTGCCAGCACCCTACGACCAGTCAAGGAGCAGTACTTC. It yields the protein CASTLRPVKEQYF.

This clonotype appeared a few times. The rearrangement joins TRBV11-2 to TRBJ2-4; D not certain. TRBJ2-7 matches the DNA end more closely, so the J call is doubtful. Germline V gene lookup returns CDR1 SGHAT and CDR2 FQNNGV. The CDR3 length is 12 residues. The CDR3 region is CASGPTYYEQYF. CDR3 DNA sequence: TGTGCCAGCGGACCCACCTACTACGAGCAGTACTTC.

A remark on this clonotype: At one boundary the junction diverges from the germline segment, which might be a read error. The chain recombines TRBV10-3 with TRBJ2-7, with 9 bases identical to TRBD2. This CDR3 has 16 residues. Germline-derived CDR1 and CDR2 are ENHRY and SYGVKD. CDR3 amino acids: CAISDRREGLKYEQYF. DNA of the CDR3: TGTGCTATCAGTGATCGGCGGGAGGGTTTGAAGTACGAGCAGTACTTC.

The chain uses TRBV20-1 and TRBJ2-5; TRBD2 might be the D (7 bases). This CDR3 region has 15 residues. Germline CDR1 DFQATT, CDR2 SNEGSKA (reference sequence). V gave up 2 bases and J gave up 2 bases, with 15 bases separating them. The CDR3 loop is CSARTGAGEQETQYF. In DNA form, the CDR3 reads TGCAGTGCTAGAACGGGGGCGGGGGAACAAGAGACCCAGTACTTC.

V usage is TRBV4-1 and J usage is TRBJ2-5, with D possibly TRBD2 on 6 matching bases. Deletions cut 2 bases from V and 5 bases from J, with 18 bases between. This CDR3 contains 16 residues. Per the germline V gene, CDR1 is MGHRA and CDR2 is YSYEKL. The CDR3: CASSQIRVWDSETQYF. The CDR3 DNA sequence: TGCGCCAGCAGCCAAATACGCGTTTGGGACTCGGAGACCCAGTACTTC.

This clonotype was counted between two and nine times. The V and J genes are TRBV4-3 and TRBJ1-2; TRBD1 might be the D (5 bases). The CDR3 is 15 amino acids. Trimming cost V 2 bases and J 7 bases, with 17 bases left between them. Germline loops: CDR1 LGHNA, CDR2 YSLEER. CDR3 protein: CASSQSQVQYGGYTF. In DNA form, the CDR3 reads TGCGCCAGCAGCCAATCACAGGTTCAGTATGGTGGCTACACCTTC.

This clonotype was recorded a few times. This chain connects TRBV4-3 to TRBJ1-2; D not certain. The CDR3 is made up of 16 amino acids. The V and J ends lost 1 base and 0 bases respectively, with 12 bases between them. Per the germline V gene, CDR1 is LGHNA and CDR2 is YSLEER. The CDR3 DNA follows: TGCGCCAGCAGCCAAGCGGGAGTGGTAGCTAACTATGGCTACACCTTC. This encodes CASSQAGVVANYGYTF.

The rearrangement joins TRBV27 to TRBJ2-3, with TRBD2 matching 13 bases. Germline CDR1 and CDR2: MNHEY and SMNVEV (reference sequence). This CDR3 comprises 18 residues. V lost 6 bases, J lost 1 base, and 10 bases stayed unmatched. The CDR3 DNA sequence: TGTGCCAGCAGCTATAGACTAGCGGGAGGCGGGGGCACAGATACGCAGTATTTT. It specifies CASSYRLAGGGGTDTQYF.

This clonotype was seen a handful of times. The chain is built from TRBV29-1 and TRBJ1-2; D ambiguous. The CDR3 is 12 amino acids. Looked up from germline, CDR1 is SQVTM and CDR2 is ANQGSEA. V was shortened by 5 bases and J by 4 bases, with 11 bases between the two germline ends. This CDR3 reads CSVSTEGYGYTF. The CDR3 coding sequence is TGCAGCGTTAGTACAGAGGGCTATGGCTACACCTTC.

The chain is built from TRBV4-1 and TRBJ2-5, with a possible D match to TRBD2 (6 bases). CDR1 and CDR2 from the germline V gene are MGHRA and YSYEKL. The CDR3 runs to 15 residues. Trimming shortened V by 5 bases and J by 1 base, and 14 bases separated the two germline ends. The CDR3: CASSDIRAGQETQYF. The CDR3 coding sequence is TGCGCCAGCAGCGACATACGAGCGGGCCAAGAGACCCAGTACTTC.

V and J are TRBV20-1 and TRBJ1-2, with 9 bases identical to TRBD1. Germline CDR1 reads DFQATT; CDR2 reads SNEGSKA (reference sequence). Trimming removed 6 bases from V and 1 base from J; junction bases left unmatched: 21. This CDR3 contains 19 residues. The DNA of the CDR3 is TGCAGTGCCTCTATTCCCGAATGGGGAACAGGGGGCGTTAACTATGGCTACACCTTC. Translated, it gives CSASIPEWGTGGVNYGYTF.

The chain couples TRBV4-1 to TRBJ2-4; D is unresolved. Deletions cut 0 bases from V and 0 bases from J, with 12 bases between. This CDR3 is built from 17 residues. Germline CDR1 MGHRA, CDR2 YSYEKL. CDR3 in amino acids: CASSQDELSSAKNIQYF. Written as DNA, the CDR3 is TGCGCCAGCAGCCAAGATGAACTTTCCTCAGCCAAAAACATTCAGTACTTC.

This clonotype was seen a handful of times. CDR3 DNA: TGCAGCGTGGGTGGGTCGATGGGACAGGGAACAGATACGCAGTATTTT. This sequence encodes CSVGGSMGQGTDTQYF. The chain is built from TRBV29-1 and TRBJ2-3; 9 positions match TRBD1. In germline, CDR1 is SQVTM, CDR2 ANQGSEA. V shed 6 bases and J 3 bases; nucleotides not matched to a gene: 13. The CDR3 sequence is 16 residues long.

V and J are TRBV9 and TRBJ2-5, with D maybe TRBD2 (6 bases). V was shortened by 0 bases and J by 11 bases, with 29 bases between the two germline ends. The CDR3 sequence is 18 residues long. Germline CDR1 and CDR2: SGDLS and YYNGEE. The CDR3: CASSVGFLGGANLNEQYF. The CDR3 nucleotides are TGTGCCAGCAGCGTAGGATTTTTGGGGGGAGCAAATCTCAATGAGCAGTACTTC.

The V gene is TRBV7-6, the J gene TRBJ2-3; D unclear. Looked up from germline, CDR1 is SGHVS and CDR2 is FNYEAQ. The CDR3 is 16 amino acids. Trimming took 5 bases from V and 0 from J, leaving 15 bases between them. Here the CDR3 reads CASSTHGGPSTDTQYF. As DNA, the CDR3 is TGTGCCAGCAGCACACACGGCGGTCCTAGCACAGATACGCAGTATTTT.

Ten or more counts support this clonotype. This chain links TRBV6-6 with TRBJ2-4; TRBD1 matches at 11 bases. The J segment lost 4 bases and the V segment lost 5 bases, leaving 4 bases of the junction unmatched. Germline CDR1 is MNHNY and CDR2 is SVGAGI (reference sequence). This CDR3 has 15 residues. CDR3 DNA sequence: TGTGCCAGCAGTCAAGGACAGGGGGCTAAAAACATTCAGTACTTC. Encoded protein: CASSQGQGAKNIQYF.

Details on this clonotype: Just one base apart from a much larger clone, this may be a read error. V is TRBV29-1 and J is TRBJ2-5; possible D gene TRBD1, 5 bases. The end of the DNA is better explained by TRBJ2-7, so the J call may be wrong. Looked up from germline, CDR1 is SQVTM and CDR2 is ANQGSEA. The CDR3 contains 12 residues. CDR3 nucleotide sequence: TGCAGCGTTAAAGACAGAGCCTACGAGCAGTACTTC. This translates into CSVKDRAYEQYF.

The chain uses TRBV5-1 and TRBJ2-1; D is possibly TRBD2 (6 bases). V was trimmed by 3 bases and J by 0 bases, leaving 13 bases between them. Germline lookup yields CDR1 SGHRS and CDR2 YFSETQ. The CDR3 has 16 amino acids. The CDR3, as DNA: TGCGCCAGCAGCTGGGGTGCGGGGAGCTCCTACAATGAGCAGTTCTTC. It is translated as CASSWGAGSSYNEQFF.

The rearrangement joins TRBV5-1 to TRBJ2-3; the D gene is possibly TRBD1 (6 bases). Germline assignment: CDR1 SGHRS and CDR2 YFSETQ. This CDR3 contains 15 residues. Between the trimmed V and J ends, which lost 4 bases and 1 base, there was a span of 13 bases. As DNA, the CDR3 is TGCGCCAGCAGCGTGACAGGTGATGGCACAGATACGCAGTATTTT. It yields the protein CASSVTGDGTDTQYF.

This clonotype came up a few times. The CDR3 here is CASSSIRDSRSYEQYF. CDR3 bases: TGTGCCAGTAGTAGTATCCGGGACAGCCGGTCCTACGAGCAGTACTTC. The chain has TRBV19 and TRBJ2-7; 7 nucleotides match TRBD1. Germline V gene data show CDR1 as LNHDA and CDR2 as SQIVND (reference sequence). V trimming: 4 bases; J trimming: 1 base; junction bases outside the gene matches: 10. There are 16 residues in the CDR3. The complete variable domain, with remaining parts taken from reference TRBV19 and TRBJ2-7, reads DGGITQSPKYLFRKEGQNVTLSCEQNLNHDAMYWYRQDPGQGLRLIYYSQIVNDFQKGDIAEGYSVSREKKESFPLTVTSAQKNPTAFYLCASSSIRDSRSYEQYFGPGTRLTVT.